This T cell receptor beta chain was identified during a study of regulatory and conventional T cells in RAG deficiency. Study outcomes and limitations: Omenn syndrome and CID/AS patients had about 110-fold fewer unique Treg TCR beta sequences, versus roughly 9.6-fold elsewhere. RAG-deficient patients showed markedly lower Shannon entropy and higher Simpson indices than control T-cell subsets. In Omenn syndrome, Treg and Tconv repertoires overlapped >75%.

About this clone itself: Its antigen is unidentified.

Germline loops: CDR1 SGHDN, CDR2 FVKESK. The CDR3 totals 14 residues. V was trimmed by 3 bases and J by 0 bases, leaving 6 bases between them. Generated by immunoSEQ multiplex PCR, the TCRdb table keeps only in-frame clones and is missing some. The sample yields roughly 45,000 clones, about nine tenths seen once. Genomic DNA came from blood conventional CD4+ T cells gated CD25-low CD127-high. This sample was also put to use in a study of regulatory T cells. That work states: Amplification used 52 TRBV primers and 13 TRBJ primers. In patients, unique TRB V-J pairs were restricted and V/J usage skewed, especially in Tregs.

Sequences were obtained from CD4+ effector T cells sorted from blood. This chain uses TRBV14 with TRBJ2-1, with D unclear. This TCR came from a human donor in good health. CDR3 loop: CASSQMFSYNEQFF. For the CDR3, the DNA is TGTGCCAGCAGCCAGATGTTCTCCTACAATGAGCAGTTCTTC.